What follows is one T cell receptor beta chain and its context. This sample stems from a study of blood T cell repertoires in COVID-19. Whole-study context: COVID-19 samples, acute and convalescent, were from the United States, Italy and Spain.

The authors' processing: Amplification of reference gene primers provided the estimated nucleated cell counts. TCRdb's copy holds only in-frame clones and misses some; the assay was immunoSEQ multiplex PCR. V, J and clone size are taken as reported in that table, and D and trimming were inferred from the DNA itself. This table has some 170,000 clones, roughly 87% appearing once. There are 14 residues in the CDR3. Trimming took off 5 bases at V and 3 bases at J, with 12 bases between the two ends. CDR1 MNHEY and CDR2 SMNVEV come from the germline V gene (reference sequence). This TCR derives from a woman between 45 and 65 years old with acute or convalescent COVID-19. V usage is TRBV27 and J usage is TRBJ2-3; D perhaps matches TRBD2 (6 bases). The source material was peripheral blood. The CDR3 loop reads CASSRGLRTDTQYF. DNA of the CDR3: TGTGCCAGCAGTCGGGGGTTGAGGACAGATACGCAGTATTTT.